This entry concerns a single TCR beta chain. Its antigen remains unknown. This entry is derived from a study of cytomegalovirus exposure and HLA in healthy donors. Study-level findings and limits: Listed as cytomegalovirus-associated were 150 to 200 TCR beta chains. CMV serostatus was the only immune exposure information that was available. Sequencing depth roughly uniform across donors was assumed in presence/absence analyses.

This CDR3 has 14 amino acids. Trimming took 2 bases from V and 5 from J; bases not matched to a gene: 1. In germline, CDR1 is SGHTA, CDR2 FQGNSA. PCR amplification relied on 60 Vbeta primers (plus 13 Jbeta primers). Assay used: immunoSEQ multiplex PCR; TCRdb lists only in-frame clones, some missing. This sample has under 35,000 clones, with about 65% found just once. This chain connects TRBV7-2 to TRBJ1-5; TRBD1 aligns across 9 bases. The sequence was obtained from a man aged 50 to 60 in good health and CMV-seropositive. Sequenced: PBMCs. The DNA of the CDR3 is TGTGCCAGCAGCTTACGGACAGGGGATCAGCCCCAGCATTTT. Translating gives CASSLRTGDQPQHF.